This paragraph covers one T cell receptor (beta chain) sequence. The sample belongs to a study of control samples from healthy donors and cancer patients. With 4 bases removed from V and 4 bases from J, the gap between germline ends came to 8 bases. This CDR3 has 14 residues. Germline assignment: CDR1 SNHLY and CDR2 FYNNEI. The assay was immunoSEQ multiplex PCR, and TCRdb's table has in-frame clones only and misses some. Of 85,000 to 100,000 clones in the sample, just over 90% were seen once. This chain connects TRBV2 to TRBJ2-6; D is unresolved. This sequence originates from a man younger than 35 in good health. Sequencing input: blood. The CDR3 loop reads CASSGPTGANVLTF. The CDR3 region has the DNA TGTGCCAGCAGTGGCCCGACGGGGGCCAACGTCCTGACTTTC.